This T cell receptor (beta chain) is drawn from a study of CD8 T cells in ankylosing spondylitis. Study-level results: About 8 highly homologous variants made up a TCR beta motif, and this motif appeared characteristic of ankylosing spondylitis blood. Previous work reported some of these motif variants in the synovial fluid and blood of reactive arthritis.

TCRdb analysed the 5' RACE reads with MiXCR anew, one entry per CDR3 protein. This table holds about 320,000 distinct CDR3 sequences, more than 9% found once. This clonotype was seen a handful of times. The target antigen is unknown. Trimming at V came to 3 bases and at J to 4 bases, leaving 12 bases not matched to a gene. From germline, CDR1 is DFQATT and CDR2 SNEGSKA (reference sequence). The length of the CDR3 is 17 residues. This rearrangement joins TRBV20-1 to TRBJ1-6, with TRBD1 matching 7 bases. Sequencing was performed on blood, either unsorted or a sorted T cell fraction (not recorded which). The TCR was taken from a female donor with ankylosing spondylitis or in good health (not recorded which). The CDR3 sequence is CSARAWVGRGYNSPLHF. Here the CDR3 DNA reads TGCAGTGCTAGGGCGTGGGTCGGCAGGGGGTATAATTCACCCCTCCACTTT.